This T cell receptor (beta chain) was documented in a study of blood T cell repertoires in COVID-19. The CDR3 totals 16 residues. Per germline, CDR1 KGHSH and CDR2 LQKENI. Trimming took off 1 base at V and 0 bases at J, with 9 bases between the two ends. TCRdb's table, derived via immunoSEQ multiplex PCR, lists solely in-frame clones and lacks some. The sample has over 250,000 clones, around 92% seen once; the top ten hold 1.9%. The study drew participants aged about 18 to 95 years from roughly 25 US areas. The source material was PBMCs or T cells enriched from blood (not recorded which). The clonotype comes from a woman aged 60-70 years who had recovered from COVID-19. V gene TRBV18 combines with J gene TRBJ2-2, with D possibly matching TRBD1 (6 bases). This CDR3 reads CASSPLGTTNTGELFF. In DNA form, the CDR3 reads TGTGCCAGCTCACCACTAGGGACAACGAACACCGGGGAGCTGTTTTTT. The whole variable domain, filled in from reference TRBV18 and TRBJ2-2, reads NAGVMQNPRHLVRRRGQEARLRCSPMKGHSHVYWYRQLPEEGLKFMVYLQKENIIDESGMPKERFSAEFPKEGPSILRIQQVVRGDSAAYFCASSPLGTTNTGELFFGEGSRLTVL.